These T cell receptor beta chains were read from a single sample in a study of CD8 T cells in Susac syndrome. Each CDR3 protein gets one entry after TCRdb re-called the immunoSEQ multiplex PCR reads with MiXCR. Of some 190,000 distinct CDR3 sequences detected, roughly 96% appear once; the ten largest clones hold under 0.12%. Sequencing was carried out using CD4+ T cells from PBMCs. These receptors were obtained from a human donor in good health. The CDR3 runs from the conserved cysteine through the conserved F or W. D genes are given only for firm matches. Size tells how often a clone was seen (once, few, many) or the class of an expanded clone, and some rows leave it out.

j_call v_call cdr3_length clone_size d_call cdr3_aa cdr3_nt
TRBJ1-2 TRBV15 14 - TRBD1 CATSRKGDRAGYTF TGTGCCACCAGCAGGAAGGGGGACAGAGCTGGCTACACCTTC
TRBJ2-3 TRBV12-5 16 - - CASGLGETSRTDTQYF TGTGCTAGTGGTTTGGGAGAGACTTCTCGCACAGATACGCAGTATTTT
TRBJ1-5 TRBV6-1 13 - - CASSEAGEGPQHF TGTGCCAGCAGTGAAGCGGGGGAAGGACCCCAGCATTTT
TRBJ1-2 TRBV5-1 12 - - CASSLQGNGYTF TGCGCCAGCAGCTTGCAGGGGAATGGCTACACCTTC
TRBJ2-5 TRBV5-1 17 - - CASTLAARTEAQATQYF TGCGCCAGCACCTTGGCCGCACGGACAGAGGCCCAGGCGACCCAGTACTTC
TRBJ2-3 TRBV28 15 - - CASGSRGRGTDTQYF TGTGCCAGCGGGTCTCGGGGGAGAGGGACAGATACGCAGTATTTT
TRBJ2-7 TRBV2 13 - - CASRGDGAYEQYF TGTGCCAGCAGGGGTGACGGAGCCTACGAGCAGTACTTC
TRBJ2-3 TRBV7-2 14 - - CASSLAYGSDTQYF TGTGCCAGCAGCTTAGCTTATGGGTCAGATACGCAGTATTTT
TRBJ2-1 TRBV15 13 - TRBD2 CATTGGLYHEQFF TGTGCCACCACGGGGGGGCTATATCATGAGCAGTTCTTC
TRBJ1-3 TRBV20-1 15 - - CSASSGQHSGNTIYF TGCAGTGCTAGCTCCGGACAGCACTCTGGAAACACCATATATTTT
TRBJ1-4 TRBV3-1 15 - TRBD1 CASSRDSATNEKLFF TGTGCCAGCAGCCGGGACAGTGCAACTAATGAAAAACTGTTTTTT
TRBJ1-1 TRBV12-3/TRBV12-4 13 few - CASSVGVNTEAFF TGTGCCAGCAGCGTAGGGGTTAACACTGAAGCTTTCTTT
TRBJ1-2 TRBV9 14 - - CASSVSGILYGYTF TGTGCCAGCAGCGTCTCCGGGATCCTCTATGGCTACACCTTC
TRBJ1-2 TRBV28 15 - TRBD1 CATEKGTGINYGYTF TGTGCCACCGAAAAAGGGACAGGGATAAACTATGGCTACACCTTC
TRBJ2-1 TRBV28 15 - TRBD2 CASSPPAGGPPGQFF TGTGCCAGCAGTCCCCCCGCGGGAGGGCCCCCAGGGCAGTTCTTC
TRBJ1-1 TRBV29-1 11 - - CSVEGRSEAFF TGCAGCGTTGAGGGACGGAGTGAAGCTTTCTTT
TRBJ2-2 TRBV29-1 14 - - CSAPGSGNTGELFF TGCAGTGCCCCGGGGTCAGGGAACACCGGGGAGCTGTTTTTT
TRBJ1-4 TRBV4-1 15 - TRBD1 CASSQDLGTGGKLFF TGCGCCAGCAGCCAAGATCTAGGGACAGGCGGAAAACTGTTTTTT
TRBJ2-1 TRBV5-4 15 - TRBD2 CASSLAASGGYEQFF TGTGCCAGCAGCTTGGCGGCTAGCGGGGGCTATGAGCAGTTCTTC
TRBJ2-5 TRBV24-1 16 - - CATSEPTRLGKETQYF TGTGCCACCAGTGAGCCGACTAGATTGGGGAAAGAGACCCAGTACTTC
TRBJ1-2 TRBV30 13 - - CAWRDSSNYGYTF TGTGCCTGGAGAGACAGCTCTAACTATGGCTACACCTTC
TRBJ2-3 TRBV27 13 - - CASSSQGTDTQYF TGTGCCAGCAGTTCCCAAGGTACAGATACGCAGTATTTT
TRBJ2-6 TRBV5-4 16 - - CASSSFRGSGANVLTF TGTGCCAGCAGCTCTTTCCGGGGGTCTGGGGCCAACGTCCTGACTTTC
TRBJ1-3 TRBV5-4 14 - - CASSLQSSGNTIYF TGTGCCAGCAGCTTGCAGAGCTCTGGAAACACCATATATTTT
TRBJ2-1 TRBV29-1 13 - TRBD2 CSAGTSGSDEQFF TGCAGCGCCGGGACTAGCGGGAGCGATGAGCAGTTCTTC
TRBJ1-5 TRBV24-1 16 - TRBD1 CATSDPGTGVNQPQHF TGTGCCACCAGTGACCCCGGGACAGGGGTCAATCAGCCCCAGCATTTT
TRBJ1-2 TRBV15 14 - TRBD1 CATSRDPRGPGYTF TGTGCCACCAGCAGAGATCCTAGGGGGCCTGGCTACACCTTC
TRBJ2-7 TRBV13 14 - - CASSFGRATYEQYF TGTGCCAGCAGCTTCGGACGGGCGACCTACGAGCAGTACTTC
TRBJ1-2 TRBV7-8 12 - - CASSASPYGYTF TGTGCCAGCAGCGCAAGCCCATATGGCTACACCTTC
TRBJ2-1 TRBV3-1 13 - - CASSQAPYNEQFF TGTGCCAGCAGCCAAGCTCCATACAATGAGCAGTTCTTC
TRBJ2-3 TRBV20-1 15 - - CSARVPQGGADTQYF TGCAGTGCTAGAGTCCCCCAGGGGGGGGCAGATACGCAGTATTTT
TRBJ2-7 TRBV29-1 14 - - CSVEDRGRLYEQYF TGCAGCGTTGAAGATCGGGGGCGACTTTACGAGCAGTACTTC
TRBJ1-4 TRBV14 14 - TRBD1 CASSDTGGEEKLFF TGTGCCAGCAGCGACACAGGGGGCGAGGAAAAACTGTTTTTT
TRBJ1-4 TRBV29-1 13 - - CSVLGLPGEKLFF TGCAGCGTGTTGGGACTCCCCGGGGAAAAACTGTTTTTT
TRBJ2-1 TRBV6-5 17 - TRBD2 CASSYDPSSGGHNEQFF TGTGCCAGCAGTTACGATCCTTCTAGCGGGGGGCACAATGAGCAGTTCTTC
TRBJ1-2 TRBV25-1 15 - - CASIGSLGGLGGYTF TGTGCCAGCATCGGGTCCCTGGGGGGGCTCGGAGGCTACACCTTC
TRBJ2-5 TRBV20-1 15 - - CSAREKPGPGETQYF TGCAGTGCTAGAGAAAAACCGGGACCAGGGGAGACCCAGTACTTC
TRBJ2-4 TRBV7-2 18 - TRBD2 CASSLFLAGLLAKNIQYF TGTGCCAGCAGCTTATTCCTAGCGGGGCTACTAGCCAAAAACATTCAGTACTTC
TRBJ1-2 TRBV6-5 17 once - CASSYGGSAASNYGYTF TGTGCCAGCAGTTACGGTGGGAGCGCTGCTTCTAACTATGGCTACACCTTC
TRBJ2-3 TRBV29-1 13 - - CSEETVGTDTQYF TGCAGCGAAGAGACAGTGGGGACAGATACGCAGTATTTT
TRBJ2-3 TRBV29-1 17 - - CSVEPTWGIQNTDTQYF TGCAGCGTTGAGCCGACTTGGGGTATACAAAACACAGATACGCAGTATTTT
TRBJ1-2 TRBV4-3 15 - TRBD1 CASSQVGTGTYGYTF TGCGCCAGCAGCCAAGTTGGGACAGGGACTTATGGCTACACCTTC
TRBJ1-1 TRBV15 14 - - CATSRDLQGAEAFF TGTGCCACCAGCAGAGATCTCCAGGGCGCTGAAGCTTTCTTT
TRBJ1-1 TRBV5-1 16 - TRBD1 CASSLMAGGQVAEAFF TGCGCCAGCAGCTTGATGGCAGGGGGCCAGGTGGCTGAAGCTTTCTTT
TRBJ2-5 TRBV7-7 14 - - CASSLNPGVETQYF TGTGCTAGCAGCTTAAATCCGGGAGTGGAGACCCAGTACTTC
TRBJ1-2 TRBV3-1 17 - TRBD1 CASSQQYNRDRGPGYTF TGTGCCAGCAGTCAACAATACAACCGGGACAGGGGACCGGGCTACACCTTC
TRBJ2-5 TRBV3-1 15 - - CASSQNVGEAETQYF TGTGCCAGCAGCCAGAACGTGGGGGAGGCAGAGACCCAGTACTTC
TRBJ1-5 TRBV12-3/TRBV12-4 12 - - CASSFSDQPQHF TGTGCCAGCAGTTTCTCCGATCAGCCCCAGCATTTT
TRBJ2-2 TRBV7-9 15 once TRBD1 CASSLAGTDTGELFF TGTGCCAGCAGCTTAGCCGGGACAGACACCGGGGAGCTGTTTTTT
TRBJ2-1 TRBV20-1 14 - TRBD2 CSARSEREYNEQFF TGCAGTGCCCGTTCGGAGCGGGAGTACAATGAGCAGTTCTTC
TRBJ2-5 TRBV5-1 16 once TRBD1 CASSLEAPDREETQYF TGCGCCAGCAGCTTGGAAGCGCCAGACAGGGAAGAGACCCAGTACTTC
TRBJ2-2 TRBV12-3/TRBV12-4 17 - - CASSLQGGNVGTGELFF TGTGCCAGCAGTTTACAGGGGGGTAACGTAGGCACCGGGGAGCTGTTTTTT
TRBJ1-2 TRBV5-1 13 - - CASSWEQGYGYTF TGCGCCAGCAGCTGGGAACAGGGCTATGGCTACACCTTC
TRBJ2-2 TRBV7-2 13 - - CASSSNAHGELFF TGTGCCAGCAGCTCCAACGCTCACGGGGAGCTGTTTTTT
TRBJ2-3 TRBV7-9 15 - - CASRPTRLGTDTQYF TGTGCCAGCAGGCCTACTAGACTCGGCACAGATACGCAGTATTTT
TRBJ2-3 TRBV24-1 15 - - CATSDPGRMTDTQYF TGTGCCACCAGTGATCCAGGGCGGATGACAGATACGCAGTATTTT